This record covers a single T cell receptor (beta chain). Its specificity is unknown. This specimen belongs to a study of T-cell reconstitution after alpha-beta-depleted transplantation in children. Study results and limitations: Several patients had high TCRbeta diversity at day 60; it came from surviving recipient T cells and thymic progenitors. Once a year had passed after transplant, T-cell counts and diversity came mostly from newly produced T cells. Reportedly, alpha-beta T cells present about two months post-transplant originated from several hundred expanded clones of graft origin.

Unique molecular identifiers were incorporated when the TCRbeta library was constructed. TCRdb used MiXCR to reprocess the PCR reads, holding one entry per CDR3 protein. Counted here are about 340,000 distinct CDR3 sequences, around 16% occurring once; the ten biggest clones make up about 41%. This CDR3 spans 13 amino acids. Germline CDR1 SGHRS, CDR2 YFSETQ. J gave up 6 bases and V 1 base, and 3 bases lay outside the gene matches. The sequence came from a male patient between 2 and 10 years old who had a stem cell transplant for acute lymphoblastic leukemia, so the T cells may come from the graft donor. The chain has TRBV5-1 and TRBJ1-1; 7 bases match TRBD1. The input for sequencing was PBMCs, mostly from graft donor cells, taken 360 days after TCRalphabeta/CD19-depleted stem cell transplant. The CDR3 DNA reads as TGCGCCAGCAGCTTGCGGCAGGGGGCTGAAGCTTTCTTT. The encoded protein is CASSLRQGAEAFF.